The clone carrying this T cell receptor beta chain was counted a few times. What it binds is unknown. The data derive from a study of T cell responses to AZD1222 COVID-19 vaccine. Study conclusions and caveats: At baseline, just five to seven AZD1222 recipients tested seropositive. Dominant CD4 TCR responses targeted spike regions 160-218 and 743-854.

The V gene lost 0 bases and the J gene lost 10 bases, with 10 bases spanning the gap. The CDR3 contains 13 residues. Per the germline V gene, CDR1 is MGHRA and CDR2 is YSYEKL. Some clones are missing from TCRdb's copy, which holds only in-frame ones; the method was immunoSEQ multiplex PCR. The sample holds about 140,000 clones; 80% to 95% are singletons and the top ten take approximately 2.3%. This material consisted of peripheral blood, taken on day 0 of AZD1222 vaccination. V gene TRBV4-1 combines with J gene TRBJ1-5; no clear D. The TCR comes from an adult in good health. For the CDR3, the DNA is TGCGCCAGCAGCCAAGATCGGGAGGGCCCCCAGCATTTT. It yields the protein CASSQDREGPQHF.